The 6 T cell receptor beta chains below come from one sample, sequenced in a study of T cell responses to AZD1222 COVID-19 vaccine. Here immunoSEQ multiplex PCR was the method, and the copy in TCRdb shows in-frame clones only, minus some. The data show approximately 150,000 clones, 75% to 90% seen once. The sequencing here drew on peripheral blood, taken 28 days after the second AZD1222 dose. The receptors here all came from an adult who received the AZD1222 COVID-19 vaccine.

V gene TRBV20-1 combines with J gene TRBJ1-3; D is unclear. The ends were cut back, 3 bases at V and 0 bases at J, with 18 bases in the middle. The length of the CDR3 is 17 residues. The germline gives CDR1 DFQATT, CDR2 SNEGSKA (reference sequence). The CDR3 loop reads CSASPVPIRDSGNTIYF. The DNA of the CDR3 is TGCAGTGCTAGTCCCGTGCCCATTCGGGACTCTGGAAACACCATATATTTT.

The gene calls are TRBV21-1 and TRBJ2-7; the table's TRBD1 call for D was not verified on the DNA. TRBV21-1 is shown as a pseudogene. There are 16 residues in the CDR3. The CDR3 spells CASSDNRDKSSYEQYV. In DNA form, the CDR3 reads TGTGCCAGCAGCGACAACCGGGACAAGAGCTCCTACGAGCAGTACGTC.

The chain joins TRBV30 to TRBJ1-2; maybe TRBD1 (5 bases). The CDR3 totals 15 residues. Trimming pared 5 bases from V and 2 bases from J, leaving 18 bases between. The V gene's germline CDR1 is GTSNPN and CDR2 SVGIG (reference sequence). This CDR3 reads CAWSRGSGRNYGYTF. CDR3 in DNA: TGTGCCTGGTCCCGAGGATCAGGGAGGAACTATGGCTACACCTTC.

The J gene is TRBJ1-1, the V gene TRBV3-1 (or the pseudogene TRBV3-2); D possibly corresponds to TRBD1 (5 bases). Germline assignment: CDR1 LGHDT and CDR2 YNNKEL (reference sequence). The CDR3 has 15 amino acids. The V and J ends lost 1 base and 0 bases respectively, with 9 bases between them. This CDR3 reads CASSQGQILNTEAFF. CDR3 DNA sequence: TGTGCCAGCAGCCAAGGACAGATCCTGAACACTGAAGCTTTCTTT.

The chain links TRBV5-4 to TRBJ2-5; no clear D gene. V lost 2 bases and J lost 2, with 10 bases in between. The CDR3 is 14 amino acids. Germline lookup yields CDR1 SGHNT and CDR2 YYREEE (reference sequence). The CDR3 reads CASSFNSLQETQYF. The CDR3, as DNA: TGTGCCAGCAGCTTTAACAGTCTTCAAGAGACCCAGTACTTC.

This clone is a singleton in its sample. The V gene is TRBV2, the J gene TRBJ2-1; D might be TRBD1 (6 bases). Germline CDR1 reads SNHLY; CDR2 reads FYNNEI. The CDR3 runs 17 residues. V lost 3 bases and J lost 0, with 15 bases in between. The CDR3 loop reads CASSDSPQGSSYNEQFF. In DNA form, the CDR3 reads TGTGCCAGCAGTGACTCCCCACAGGGCAGCTCCTACAATGAGCAGTTCTTC.